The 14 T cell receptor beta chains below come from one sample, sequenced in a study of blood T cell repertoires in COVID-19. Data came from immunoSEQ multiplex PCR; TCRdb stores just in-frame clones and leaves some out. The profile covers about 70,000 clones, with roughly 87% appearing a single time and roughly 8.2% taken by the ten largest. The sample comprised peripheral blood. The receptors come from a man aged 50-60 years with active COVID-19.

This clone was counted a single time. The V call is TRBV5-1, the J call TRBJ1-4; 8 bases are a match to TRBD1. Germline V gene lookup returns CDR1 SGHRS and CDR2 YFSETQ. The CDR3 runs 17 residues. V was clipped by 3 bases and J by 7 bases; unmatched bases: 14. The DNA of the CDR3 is TGCGCCAGCAGCTCACGTCCCGGGACAGGTTCGGCTGAAAAACTGTTTTTT. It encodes CASSSRPGTGSAEKLFF.

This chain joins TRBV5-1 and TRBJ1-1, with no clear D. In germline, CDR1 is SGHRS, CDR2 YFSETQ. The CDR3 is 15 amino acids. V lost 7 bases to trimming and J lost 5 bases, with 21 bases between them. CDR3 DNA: TGCGCCAGCCGCATCCCTTCTATGGCGGATACTGAAGCTTTCTTT. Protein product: CASRIPSMADTEAFF.

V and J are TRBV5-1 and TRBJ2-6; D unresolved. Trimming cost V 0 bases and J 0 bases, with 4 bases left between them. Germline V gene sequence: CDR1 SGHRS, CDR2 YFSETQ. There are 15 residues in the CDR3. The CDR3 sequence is CASSLDYSGANVLTF. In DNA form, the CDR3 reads TGCGCCAGCAGCTTGGACTACTCTGGGGCCAACGTCCTGACTTTC.

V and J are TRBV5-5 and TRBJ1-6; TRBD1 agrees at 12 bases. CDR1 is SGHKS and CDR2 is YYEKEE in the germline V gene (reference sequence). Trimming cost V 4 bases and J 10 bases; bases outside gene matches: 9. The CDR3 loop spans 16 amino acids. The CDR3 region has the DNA TGTGCCAGCAGCAAGACCGGGACAGGGGGCTGGTCACCCCTCCACTTT. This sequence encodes CASSKTGTGGWSPLHF.

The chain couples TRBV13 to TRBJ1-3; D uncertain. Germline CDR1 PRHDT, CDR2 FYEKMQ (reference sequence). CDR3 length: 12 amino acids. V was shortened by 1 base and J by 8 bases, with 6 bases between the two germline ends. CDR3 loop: CASSLVSDTIYF. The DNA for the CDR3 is TGTGCCAGCAGCTTAGTCTCGGACACCATATATTTT. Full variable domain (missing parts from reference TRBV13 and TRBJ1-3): AAGVIQSPRHLIKEKRETATLKCYPIPRHDTVYWYQQGPGQDPQFLISFYEKMQSDKGSIPDRFSAQQFSDYHSELNMSSLELGDSALYFCASSLVSDTIYFGEGSWLTVV.

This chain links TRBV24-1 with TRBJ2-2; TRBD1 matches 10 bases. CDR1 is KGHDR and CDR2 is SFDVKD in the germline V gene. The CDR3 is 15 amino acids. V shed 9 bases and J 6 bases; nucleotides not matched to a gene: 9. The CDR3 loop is CATADRGSLSGELFF. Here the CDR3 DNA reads TGTGCCACCGCGGACAGGGGGAGTTTGTCCGGGGAGCTGTTTTTT.

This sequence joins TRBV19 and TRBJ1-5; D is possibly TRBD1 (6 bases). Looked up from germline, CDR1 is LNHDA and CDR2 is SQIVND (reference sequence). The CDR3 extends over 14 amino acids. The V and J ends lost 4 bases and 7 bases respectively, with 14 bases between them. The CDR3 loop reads CASSNLQGFQPQHF. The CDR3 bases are TGTGCCAGTAGTAACCTACAGGGCTTCCAGCCCCAGCATTTT.

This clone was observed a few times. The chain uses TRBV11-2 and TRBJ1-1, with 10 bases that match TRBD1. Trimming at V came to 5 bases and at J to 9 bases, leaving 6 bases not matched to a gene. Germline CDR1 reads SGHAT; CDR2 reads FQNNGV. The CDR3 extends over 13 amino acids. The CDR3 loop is CASSRDRGSKAFF. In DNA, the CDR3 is TGTGCCAGCAGCCGGGACAGGGGTTCGAAAGCTTTCTTT.

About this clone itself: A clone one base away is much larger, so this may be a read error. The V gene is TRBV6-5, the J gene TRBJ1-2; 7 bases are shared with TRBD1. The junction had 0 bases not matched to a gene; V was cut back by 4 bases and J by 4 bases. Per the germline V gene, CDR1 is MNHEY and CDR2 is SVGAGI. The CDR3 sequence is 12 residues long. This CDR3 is CASSWTGYGYTF. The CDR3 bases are TGTGCCAGCAGTTGGACAGGCTATGGCTACACCTTC.

The CDR3 loop is CASSIRVPTEAFF. CDR3 sequence (DNA): TGTGCCAGCAGTATCAGGGTTCCCACTGAAGCTTTCTTT. The V gene is TRBV28, the J gene TRBJ1-1; D is possibly TRBD1 (5 bases). The CDR3 totals 13 residues. Germline V gene data show CDR1 as MDHEN and CDR2 as SYDVKM. With 5 bases removed from V and 4 bases from J, the gap between germline ends came to 11 bases.

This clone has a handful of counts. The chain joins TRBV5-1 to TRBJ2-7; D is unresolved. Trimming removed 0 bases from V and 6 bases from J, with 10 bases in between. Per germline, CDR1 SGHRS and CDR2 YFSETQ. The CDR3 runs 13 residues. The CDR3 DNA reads TGCGCCAGCAGCTTGGCGGGTTCCCCCGAGCAGTACTTC. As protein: CASSLAGSPEQYF.

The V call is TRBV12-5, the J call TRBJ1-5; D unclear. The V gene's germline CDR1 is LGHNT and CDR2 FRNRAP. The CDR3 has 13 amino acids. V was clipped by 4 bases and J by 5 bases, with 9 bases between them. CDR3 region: CASGSSLHQPQHF. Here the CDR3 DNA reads TGTGCTAGTGGTTCCAGTCTCCATCAGCCCCAGCATTTT.

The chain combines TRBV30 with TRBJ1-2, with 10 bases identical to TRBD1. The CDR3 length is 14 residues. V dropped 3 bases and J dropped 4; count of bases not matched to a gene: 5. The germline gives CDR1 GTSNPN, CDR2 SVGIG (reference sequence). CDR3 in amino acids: CAWRMTGGFYGYTF. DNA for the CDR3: TGTGCCTGGAGGATGACAGGGGGCTTCTATGGCTACACCTTC.

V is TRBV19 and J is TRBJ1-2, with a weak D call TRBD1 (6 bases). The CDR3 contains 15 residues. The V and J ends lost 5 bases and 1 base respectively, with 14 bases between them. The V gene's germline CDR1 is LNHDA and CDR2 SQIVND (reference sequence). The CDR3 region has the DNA TGTGCCAGTAGTTCATCCGGGACAATTAACTATGGCTACACCTTC. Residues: CASSSSGTINYGYTF.